The T cell receptor beta chain described here comes from a study of cytomegalovirus exposure and HLA in healthy donors (dated by TCRdb to about 2017). Looking at the study overall: According to an earlier analysis of 587 of the donors, about 190 million T cells yielded approximately 120 million unique TCR beta sequences and roughly 280 Gb of sequence data. An early release covering 550 to 650 HLA-typed donors comprised around 300 gigabases of sequencing data and 65 million to 100 million unique TCR sequences. Along with the roughly 700-subject first cohort, a separate validation cohort of over a hundred different subjects was used. Among roughly 400 genotyped donors of the cohort, an average of about 240,000 unique TCR beta nucleotide sequences was sequenced per donor, of which 15% to 20% were non-productive. All discovery cohort repertoires had been generated on a single sequencing platform. Four or five DR-DQ haplotypes were handled as single units for association and clustering, since linkage in the cohort was strong. An earlier analysis of 587 of the donors used high-throughput TCR beta sequencing to judge whether each TCR beta V gene segment behaved as functional or pseudogenic. The study aimed to test whether signatures of past pathogen exposure could be identified by cataloging public T cell receptors. To predict cytomegalovirus infection status, the study combined high-throughput TCR immunosequencing, statistical association of individual TCRs with disease status, and machine learning. Typing coverage differed by locus: A, B, C, DRB1 and DQB1 were typed in about 620-630 donors, DQA1 in 500 to 550, DPA1 in roughly 590, and DPB1 in about 450. Donor age, sex, ethnicity and CMV serostatus were compiled alongside the repertoire data. A later analysis re-analyzed previously published TCR beta repertoires from 550 to 700 donors and added high-resolution HLA genotyping to study TCR occurrence patterns. A later genetic analysis took genome-wide SNP genotypes for about three fifths of the 666 donors and used that subset as a discovery cohort. Both class I and class II loci were covered by HLA typing, at four-digit resolution. Using immunosequencing, the study profiled T cell repertoires from around 670 subjects and related those repertoires to cytomegalovirus serostatus. The later analysis used no new phenotypic data to find candidate immune exposures, relying instead on TCR beta sequences and their occurrence across donors. Among the approximately 420 genotyped donors, around 81% belonged to the genetic ancestry cluster associated with self-reported Caucasian donors. Broader findings and caveats from the paper: The authors suggested that the approach could potentially be generalized to other disease states and immunological phenotypes. Roughly uniform sequencing depth across donors was assumed in presence/absence analyses, although this assumption may not hold. Most TCR sequences were seen in very few donors, while some public TCRs were found in many individuals. The study gave a list of 150 to 200 TCR beta chains associated with cytomegalovirus. Because counts were too low, some 17 rarely observed V segments, including chromosome 9 orphons, were excluded from the earlier analysis of a few hundred of the donors. A further reported finding was that TCR beta sequences accurately predicted the HLA-A and HLA-B alleles for most subjects in the first cohort. A later analysis reported that several top co-occurrence clusters appeared linked to parvovirus B19, influenza, CMV and Epstein-Barr virus. According to a later analysis, TCR association rates differed among HLA loci, with DRB1 alleles showing the most associated TCRs and HLA-C alleles showing the fewest. Some IMGT-functional V segments, including TRBV6-2 and TRBV6-3, could not be told apart with the 87-base-pair reads, so those segments were excluded. A group of highly shared sequence variants was considered likely to be a technical artifact of the sequencing pipeline. In both the original and validation cohorts, the classifier was reported to diagnose cytomegalovirus status with high specificity and sensitivity. Because HLA typing was unavailable for some donors at each locus, only the typed subset was used in association tests. A later analysis associated about 17,000 TCR beta sequences with specific HLA alleles at a false discovery rate of 0.05. A later analysis found that HLA-associated TCR beta chains were more clonally expanded and had lower generation probabilities than equally common non-associated chains. This cohort had only TCR beta chains sequenced, and the lack of alpha or paired-chain data limited which features could be detected. Assigning TCR associations to individual alleles was difficult when HLA alleles, especially DR and DQ, strongly co-occurred. Most CMV-associated TCR beta chains appeared to be HLA-restricted in a later analysis, and the HLA associations seemed to be driven largely by CMV exposure. Three of the identified cytomegalovirus-associated TCR beta chains were confirmed in vitro to be specific for cytomegalovirus antigens. For the cohort, immune exposure information was limited to CMV serostatus. In a later genetic analysis, fewer N-insertions in productive TCRs were reported among donors in an Asian-associated ancestry cluster than the roughly 640-donor mean. In an earlier analysis of some 500 of the donors, most TCR beta V segments were observed in productive rearrangements about 90% or about 30% of the time, broadly matching IMGT annotations. Correlated functional status among segregating V segments might be attributable to linkage disequilibrium, but an unknown experimental factor could not be ruled out. In a later genetic analysis, a missense DCLRE1C variant was associated with V-gene and J-gene trimming of TCR beta chains, and the association was replicated in an independent cohort.

The library relied on the immunoSEQ multiplex PCR assay. The multiplex PCR relied on a mix of 60 forward primers for TCR Vbeta segments and 13 reverse primers for TCR Jbeta segments. The CDR3 region of rearranged TCR beta genes was amplified from genomic DNA by a multiplex PCR assay. The amplified TCR beta libraries were sequenced on the Illumina HiSeq System as 87-base-pair reads. As for how the authors treated the data: A later analysis tallied 75 million to 95 million unique TCR beta chains across the approximately 670 repertoires, and some 12 million of those chains were shared by two or more donors. To remove PCR and sequencing errors, raw reads were error-corrected and collapsed into unique sequences using a nearest-neighbor algorithm that merged closely related sequences. CDR3 sequences were aligned to IMGT reference sequences to assign V, D and J gene segments. Each retained sequence needed at least a six-nucleotide match to both a V gene segment and a J gene segment. Rearrangements were called productive when the CDR3 lacked stop codons and stayed in frame with V and J; all others were non-productive. CDR3 was defined according to IMGT convention as the region running from the second conserved V-encoded cysteine to the conserved J-encoded phenylalanine. In an earlier analysis of 587 of the donors, sequences lacking an unambiguous match to a single V gene segment were excluded. In an earlier analysis of about 590 of the donors, a V segment was called functional when productive rearrangements were above 56.7%, and segregating when the standard deviation between donors exceeded 5%. A statistical classification framework was developed to diagnose cytomegalovirus status using the catalog of TCR beta chain sequences. In a later analysis, TCR nucleotide sequences were compared against IMGT/GENE-DB human TR gene sequences so that V and J genes could be assigned. The TCRdist pipeline was used in a later analysis to assign CDR3 sequences and most-parsimonious VDJ recombination scenarios. In a later analysis, each TCR beta chain was defined by its CDR3 amino acid sequence together with its V-gene family, and reads lacking a unique V-gene family were excluded. To address suspected cross-contamination and a sequencing artifact, a later analysis removed roughly 580 highly shared, low-generation-probability nucleotide sequences. A later analysis calculated a clonal expansion index for each public chain from normalized within-repertoire ranks of inferred template counts. Generation probabilities in a later analysis came from a VDJ recombination model fitted to out-of-frame rearrangements, and those results were checked against IGoR. A later analysis scored TCR-TCR, TCR-HLA and TCR-CMV co-occurrence with hypergeometric tests, applying a repertoire-size bias correction to TCR pairs. In a later analysis, false discovery rates were estimated by permuting HLA or CMV assignments 20 times. In a later analysis, co-occurring TCRs were grouped using DBSCAN, and TCRdist sequence similarity was added for clustering within HLA-allele-positive subsets. Repertoires with fewer than 30,000 or more than 120,000 public chains, plus five repertoires with anomalous nucleotide sharing, were excluded from co-occurrence clustering. Drawn from immuneACCESS, this table holds only the in-frame rearrangements with V and J called that TCRdb kept. Clones are partly lost; checked studies trace under half to an unresolved V gene and leave the rest unexplained. That table is the source of V, J and clone size, and D and trimming were worked out from the DNA. The sample table records approximately 110,000 clones. The ten largest clones represent approximately 2.6% of the sample.

Based on the germline V gene, the CDR1 and CDR2 sequences are SGHRS and YFSETQ. Deletion took 4 bases off V and 3 bases off J, with a span of 11 bases between the germline ends. The cysteine opens and the phenylalanine closes a CDR3 of 13 amino acids. Just CDR3 DNA is preserved here, 39 bases in frame from base 1. The cohort was made up of around 720 healthy bone marrow donors. At the time of sampling, all cohort members were nominally healthy, though unrecorded immune exposures were likely present. The donor was CMV seronegative and belonged to the group of around 350 seronegative cohort members. A peripheral blood sample was provided by each donor, and peripheral blood mononuclear cells were used for TCR beta sequencing. Genomic DNA extraction from the blood cell samples was performed with the Qiagen DNeasy Blood Extraction Kit. To note about this clone: The antigen it binds to is not known.

Sequencing was done on a sample of PBMCs. This TCR derives from a man under 40 in good health and CMV-seronegative. The receptor chain draws on TRBV5-1 and TRBJ2-7; TRBD2 is possibly the D segment (6 matching bases). The bases read TGCGCCAGCAGCGACCCCGGGGGCTACGAGCAGTACTTC. It specifies CASSDPGGYEQYF.